These 11 T cell receptor beta chains share one sample of origin, sequenced in a study of low-dose radiotherapy and immunotherapy resistance in tumors. Time point specified: after trial treatment. Treatment reported: LDRT plus nivolumab, ipilimumab, low-dose cyclophosphamide and aspirin (RACIN trial). TRAV- and TRBV-specific primers, spanning alpha and beta chains, primed first-strand cDNA. The authors ran 20 PCR cycles to amplify TCRs with a constant-region primer and V-primer adapter. Each CDR3 protein is one row after TCRdb ran MiXCR on the reads. The sample has roughly 56,000 distinct CDR3 sequences, around 23% seen once. The starting material was PBMCs, obtained after low-dose radiotherapy plus immunotherapy. These receptors were collected from a male donor with prostate cancer.

Ten or more counts support this clonotype. This rearrangement joins TRBV12-3 or TRBV12-4 to TRBJ2-7; TRBD2 matches 8 bases. J lost 6 bases, V lost 6 bases, and 7 bases had no gene match. This CDR3 comprises 13 residues. The CDR3 sequence is CASSRGGPSEQYF. As DNA, the CDR3 is TGTGCCAGCAGCCGGGGGGGCCCTTCCGAGCAGTACTTC.

This clonotype was detected ten times or more. The chain is built from TRBV12-3 or TRBV12-4 and TRBJ2-2; 14 nucleotides align to TRBD2. J was trimmed by 0 bases and V by 6 bases; bases with no gene match: 12. The CDR3 spans 20 residues. The CDR3 protein is CASSPTDRGLAGANTGELFF. The DNA for the CDR3 is TGTGCCAGCAGCCCAACGGACAGGGGACTAGCGGGAGCGAACACCGGGGAGCTGTTTTTT.

The CDR3 DNA reads as TGTGCCAGCAGTTTTCGGAGAACAGATACGCAGTATTTT. This sequence encodes CASSFRRTDTQYF. V and J are TRBV12-3 or TRBV12-4 and TRBJ2-3; no firm D call. V was pared by 3 bases and J by 3 bases, with 7 bases between. The CDR3 sequence is 13 residues long.

There are many counts of this clonotype. The V call is TRBV6-2 or TRBV6-3, the J call TRBJ1-6; TRBD1 might be the D (5 bases). The CDR3 runs to 13 residues. The V gene lost 11 bases and the J gene lost 7 bases, with 15 bases spanning the gap. CDR1 is MNHEY and CDR2 is SVGEGT in the germline V gene. DNA of the CDR3: TGTGCCCGGGCGGAAGGGGCGAATTCACCCCTCCACTTT. Protein: CARAEGANSPLHF.

In its sample, this clonotype was seen many times. The gene calls are TRBV9 and TRBJ2-7; 7 bases fit TRBD2. Germline CDR1 reads SGDLS; CDR2 reads YYNGEE. V lost 0 bases and J lost 2; bases outside the gene matches: 2. CDR3 size: 14 residues. CDR3 nucleotide sequence: TGTGCCAGCAGCGTAGGACTAGCCACCTACGAGCAGTACTTC. It encodes CASSVGLATYEQYF.

This clonotype was detected ten times or more. The gene calls are TRBV4-2 and TRBJ2-1; 9 bases line up with TRBD2. The V gene's germline CDR1 is LGHNA and CDR2 YNFKEQ. The junction had 12 bases not matched to a gene; V was cut back by 4 bases and J by 8 bases. The CDR3 is 16 residues long. In DNA form, the CDR3 reads TGTGCCAGCAGCCGAGGAGCGGGGGGTTCTATCGATGAGCAGTTCTTC. Its translation is CASSRGAGGSIDEQFF.

The rearrangement uses TRBV4-2 and TRBJ2-5; the D is unclear. Trimming cost V 0 bases and J 2 bases, with 4 bases left between them. Looked up from germline, CDR1 is LGHNA and CDR2 is YNFKEQ. The CDR3 has 13 residues. The CDR3 region is CASSQDTQETQYF. The CDR3 bases are TGTGCCAGCAGCCAAGACACTCAAGAGACCCAGTACTTC.

Concerning this clonotype: The limits of the CDR3 on the DNA are not certain, so only TCRdb's listed CDR3 is given. The chain has TRBV11-2 and TRBJ2-2; the table assigns TRBD2, which was not confirmed against the DNA. The germline CDR1 and CDR2 sequences are SGHAT and FQNNGV. The CDR3 has 22 residues if both end residues are counted. The CDR3 loop reads CASVLAGDYEQYFGPNTGELFF.

This clonotype was seen ten or more times. This chain links TRBV5-4 with TRBJ1-1, with no clear D. This CDR3 has 15 amino acids. V dropped 4 bases and J dropped 0 bases, with 13 bases sitting between them. Germline V lookup: CDR1 SGHNT, CDR2 YYREEE (reference sequence). The CDR3 protein is CASSTKLVVNTEAFF. Here the CDR3 DNA reads TGTGCCAGCAGCACAAAGCTGGTCGTGAACACTGAAGCTTTCTTT.

There are many counts of this clonotype. V usage is TRBV28 and J usage is TRBJ1-2; D possibly corresponds to TRBD1 (6 bases). The CDR3 covers 12 residues. Deletions cut 7 bases from V and 5 bases from J, with 11 bases between. Germline assignment: CDR1 MDHEN and CDR2 SYDVKM. CDR3 residues: CASKPGVYGYTF. Written as DNA, the CDR3 is TGTGCCAGCAAACCAGGGGTTTATGGCTACACCTTC.

Comments on this clonotype: It differs at one base from a far larger clone, so likely a read error. The V and J genes are TRBV10-3 and TRBJ1-5; 7 bases map to TRBD1. V lost 4 bases to trimming and J lost 5 bases; unmatched junction nucleotides: 5. CDR1 and CDR2 (germline): ENHRY, SYGVKD. This CDR3 is 14 amino acids long. In nucleotides, the CDR3 is TGTGCCATCAGTGCCCAGGGGGGGGATCAGCCCCAGCATTTT. Encoded protein: CAISAQGGDQPQHF.